One sample yielded the 22 T cell receptor beta chains listed below, sequenced in a study of radiotherapy plus CTLA-4 blockade in lung cancer. Generated by immunoSEQ multiplex PCR, the TCRdb table keeps only in-frame clones and is missing some. The sample contains fewer than 55,000 clones, about 85% of which appear only once. The material was peripheral blood, obtained from a patient treated with radiotherapy plus ipilimumab. The receptors were sampled from a human donor with non-small cell lung cancer whose response to radiotherapy plus ipilimumab could not be evaluated.

This chain links TRBV6-1 with TRBJ2-5; 10 positions agree with TRBD2. Gene TRBJ2-7 matches the end of the DNA better, so the J call may be wrong. CDR3 size: 14 residues. Germline CDR1 is MNHNS and CDR2 is SASEGT. CDR3 amino acids: CASATSGFSYEQYF. For the CDR3, the DNA is TGTGCCAGCGCGACTAGCGGGTTCTCCTACGAGCAGTACTTC.

V usage is TRBV5-1 and J usage is TRBJ1-1; no clear D. The V gene lost 4 bases and the J gene lost 2 bases, with 12 bases spanning the gap. Per the germline V gene, CDR1 is SGHRS and CDR2 is YFSETQ. This CDR3 has 14 amino acids. CDR3 nucleotides: TGCGCCAGCAGCGACAACACCCTCAACACTGAAGCTTTCTTT. Its translation is CASSDNTLNTEAFF.

The chain has TRBV6-5 and TRBJ1-5; 8 bases agree with TRBD1. Looked up from germline, CDR1 is MNHEY and CDR2 is SVGAGI. The length of the CDR3 is 14 residues. Trimming cost V 6 bases and J 2 bases; bases outside gene matches: 3. CDR3 region: CASRGQGGNQPQHF. CDR3 bases: TGTGCCAGCAGAGGACAGGGAGGCAATCAGCCCCAGCATTTT.

The rearrangement joins TRBV11-2 to TRBJ2-7; D possibly corresponds to TRBD1 (5 bases). CDR3 length equals 13 residues. Germline CDR1 reads SGHAT; CDR2 reads FQNNGV. Trimming pared 6 bases from V and 6 bases from J, leaving 15 bases between. CDR3 residues: CASRDYRRREQYF. The CDR3 nucleotides read TGTGCCAGCAGGGATTACAGGCGGCGCGAGCAGTACTTC. The variable domain in full, with the rest retrieved from reference TRBV11-2 and TRBJ2-7, is EAGVAQSPRYKIIEKRQSVAFWCNPISGHATLYWYQQILGQGPKLLIQFQNNGVVDDSQLPKDRFSAERLKGVDSTLKIQPAKLEDSAVYLCASRDYRRREQYFGPGTRLTVT.

V is TRBV28 and J is TRBJ1-2; maybe TRBD1 (6 bases). Germline V lookup: CDR1 MDHEN, CDR2 SYDVKM. Deletions cut 2 bases from V and 8 bases from J, with 9 bases between. CDR3 length: 12 amino acids. CDR3 region: CASSLSRGGYTF. The CDR3 DNA sequence: TGTGCCAGCAGTTTAAGCAGGGGCGGCTACACCTTC.

The gene calls are TRBV9 and TRBJ2-1; D possibly corresponds to TRBD1 (6 bases). The CDR3 runs to 16 residues. The ends were cut back, 4 bases at V and 0 bases at J, with 14 bases in the middle. Germline CDR1 SGDLS, CDR2 YYNGEE. The CDR3 region has the DNA TGTGCCAGCAGCCCCCCAAGGGGGAGCTCCTACAATGAGCAGTTCTTC. It yields the protein CASSPPRGSSYNEQFF. Using reference TRBV9 and TRBJ2-1 for the parts outside the CDR3, the full variable domain is DSGVTQTPKHLITATGQRVTLRCSPRSGDLSVYWYQQSLDQGLQFLIQYYNGEERAKGNILERFSAQQFPDLHSELNLSSLELGDSALYFCASSPPRGSSYNEQFFGPGTRLTVL.

The chain recombines TRBV19 with TRBJ2-1; the D gene is possibly TRBD2 (6 bases). CDR3 length: 15 amino acids. The germline V gene encodes CDR1 LNHDA and CDR2 SQIVND (reference sequence). V lost 4 bases, J lost 3 bases, and 13 bases lay in between. The CDR3 protein is CASSTGTSNYNEQFF. The CDR3 DNA sequence: TGTGCCAGTAGTACCGGGACTTCCAACTACAATGAGCAGTTCTTC. The full variable domain, completed using reference TRBV19 and TRBJ2-1, is DGGITQSPKYLFRKEGQNVTLSCEQNLNHDAMYWYRQDPGQGLRLIYYSQIVNDFQKGDIAEGYSVSREKKESFPLTVTSAQKNPTAFYLCASSTGTSNYNEQFFGPGTRLTVL.

This chain connects TRBV5-1 to TRBJ2-2; 9 bases fit TRBD1. J gave up 6 bases and V 4 bases, and 7 bases lay outside the gene matches. The germline V gene encodes CDR1 SGHRS and CDR2 YFSETQ. The CDR3 extends over 15 amino acids. The CDR3 protein is CASSPDRGRAGELFF. CDR3 nucleotide sequence: TGCGCCAGCAGCCCGGACAGGGGACGAGCCGGGGAGCTGTTTTTT. Variable domain in full (rest from reference TRBV5-1 and TRBJ2-2): KAGVTQTPRYLIKTRGQQVTLSCSPISGHRSVSWYQQTPGQGLQFLFEYFSETQRNKGNFPGRFSGRQFSNSRSEMNVSTLELGDSALYLCASSPDRGRAGELFFGEGSRLTVL.

The rearrangement joins TRBV19 to TRBJ1-1; the match to TRBD1 covers 7 bases. Per the germline V gene, CDR1 is LNHDA and CDR2 is SQIVND (reference sequence). The CDR3 sequence is 15 residues long. V shed 8 bases, J shed 4 bases, and the junction held 13 bases outside the gene matches. This CDR3 reads CASVRKAGGLTEAFF. The CDR3 nucleotides are TGTGCCAGTGTGAGGAAGGCAGGGGGGCTCACTGAAGCTTTCTTT.

The rearrangement joins TRBV4-2 to TRBJ2-7, with unresolved D. This CDR3 has 14 amino acids. Trimming took off 0 bases at V and 2 bases at J, with 8 bases between the two ends. Germline CDR1 LGHNA, CDR2 YNFKEQ. The CDR3 DNA follows: TGTGCCAGCAGCCAAGAATCAGTTACCTACGAGCAGTACTTC. Protein product: CASSQESVTYEQYF.

The chain is built from TRBV4-3 and TRBJ2-7; possible D gene TRBD1, 5 bases. The CDR3 extends over 15 amino acids. Per the germline V gene, CDR1 is LGHNA and CDR2 is YSLEER. V was pared by 0 bases and J by 1 base, with 10 bases between. The chain's CDR3 is CASSQELGESYEQYF. In DNA, the CDR3 is TGCGCCAGCAGCCAAGAATTAGGGGAATCCTACGAGCAGTACTTC.

The chain joins TRBV28 to TRBJ1-4; possibly TRBD1 for D (5 bases). Deletions cut 5 bases from V and 6 bases from J, with 13 bases between. The V gene's germline CDR1 is MDHEN and CDR2 SYDVKM. The CDR3 loop spans 14 amino acids. The CDR3 region has the DNA TGTGCCAGCAGTCTACGACAGTCCCATGAAAAACTGTTTTTT. As protein: CASSLRQSHEKLFF.

This chain links TRBV28 with TRBJ1-1; 10 positions agree with TRBD1. The CDR3 consists of 15 residues. V was clipped by 5 bases and J by 7 bases; unmatched bases: 10. Germline CDR1 and CDR2: MDHEN and SYDVKM. The CDR3, as DNA: TGTGCCAGCAGTCCCAGGGACAGGGGTTGGGGTGAAGCTTTCTTT. It specifies CASSPRDRGWGEAFF.

The genes are TRBV28 and TRBJ2-1, with 7 bases that match TRBD2. V lost 8 bases, J lost 1 base, and 11 bases stayed unmatched. Germline V gene sequence: CDR1 MDHEN, CDR2 SYDVKM. The CDR3 is 16 amino acids. The CDR3 protein is CASVLGGTLSYNEQFF. The CDR3 coding sequence is TGTGCCAGCGTTTTGGGGGGGACTCTTTCCTACAATGAGCAGTTCTTC.

The chain uses TRBV5-5 and TRBJ2-3; 7 positions agree with TRBD2. CDR3 length equals 15 residues. Looked up from germline, CDR1 is SGHKS and CDR2 is YYEKEE (reference sequence). Losses at the gene ends were 2 bases for V and 2 bases for J; bases not matched to a gene: 5. The CDR3 loop is CASSFLADFTDTQYF. The DNA of the CDR3 is TGTGCCAGCAGCTTTCTAGCGGACTTCACAGATACGCAGTATTTT.

V usage is TRBV28 and J usage is TRBJ1-5; 9 nucleotides line up with TRBD1. Germline V CDR1 and CDR2: MDHEN, SYDVKM. After removal of 3 bases from V and 4 bases from J, the junction contained 1 base not matched to a gene. The CDR3 is 14 residues long. The CDR3 here is CASSFGTGNQPQHF. The CDR3, as DNA: TGTGCCAGCAGTTTCGGGACAGGGAATCAGCCCCAGCATTTT.

The V gene is TRBV7-8, the J gene TRBJ2-2, with TRBD1 as a possible D gene (5 bases). Trimming took off 3 bases at V and 4 bases at J, with 15 bases between the two ends. The CDR3 runs to 16 residues. CDR1 SGHVS and CDR2 FQNEAQ come from the germline V gene. The CDR3 loop is CASSLRQPAATGELFF. The CDR3 region has the DNA TGTGCCAGCAGCTTGAGACAGCCTGCGGCCACCGGGGAGCTGTTTTTT.

The rearrangement links TRBV2 to TRBJ2-3, with 7 bases fitting TRBD1. V was clipped by 6 bases and J by 10 bases; unmatched bases: 10. The germline gives CDR1 SNHLY, CDR2 FYNNEI. The CDR3 runs 13 residues. Here the CDR3 reads CASSPPGTGAQYF. DNA of the CDR3: TGTGCCAGCAGCCCACCAGGTACAGGGGCGCAGTATTTT. Together with reference TRBV2 and TRBJ2-3, the CDR3 gives the full variable domain: EPEVTQTPSHQVTQMGQEVILRCVPISNHLYFYWYRQILGQKVEFLVSFYNNEISEKSEIFDDQFSVERPDGSNFTLKIRSTKLEDSAMYFCASSPPGTGAQYFGPGTRLTVL.

The rearrangement uses TRBV5-8 and TRBJ1-5, with TRBD1 matching over 8 bases. J lost 6 bases, V lost 5 bases, and 4 bases had no gene match. Germline V gives CDR1 SGHTS, CDR2 YDEGEE. The CDR3 length is 13 residues. The CDR3 sequence is CASRGQAGQPQHF. CDR3 sequence (DNA): TGTGCCAGCAGGGGACAGGCGGGTCAGCCCCAGCATTTT.

The chain employs TRBV7-2 and TRBJ2-1, with 9 bases matching TRBD1. V lost 5 bases and J lost 3; bases outside the gene matches: 2. The CDR3 runs 14 residues. Germline CDR1 is SGHTA and CDR2 is FQGNSA. CDR3: CASSPTGGYNEQFF. The CDR3 DNA is TGTGCCAGCAGCCCGACAGGGGGCTACAATGAGCAGTTCTTC. Using reference TRBV7-2 and TRBJ2-1 for the parts outside the CDR3, the full variable domain is GAGVSQSPSNKVTEKGKDVELRCDPISGHTALYWYRQSLGQGLEFLIYFQGNSAPDKSGLPSDRFSAERTGGSVSTLTIQRTQQEDSAVYLCASSPTGGYNEQFFGPGTRLTVL.

This clone was counted a few times. The chain is built from TRBV5-1 and TRBJ2-7; no clear D gene. V lost 0 bases and J lost 6, with 13 bases in between. There are 14 residues in the CDR3. CDR1 and CDR2 (germline): SGHRS, YFSETQ. CDR3 sequence (DNA): TGCGCCAGCAGCTTGGAGACACAGTCAAGCGAGCAGTACTTC. This sequence encodes CASSLETQSSEQYF.

V is TRBV28 and J is TRBJ2-2; 7 bases align to TRBD2. Germline V gene data show CDR1 as MDHEN and CDR2 as SYDVKM. V shed 2 bases and J 1 base; nucleotides not matched to a gene: 7. CDR3 size: 17 residues. In DNA form, the CDR3 reads TGTGCCAGCAGTTTAAGGGAGGGGCTAAAGAACACCGGGGAGCTGTTTTTT. Amino acids: CASSLREGLKNTGELFF.